This is a list of T cell receptor beta chains from one sample in a study of identical twins. TCRdb itself ran the 5' RACE reads through MiXCR, one entry per CDR3 protein. The table has some 460,000 distinct CDR3 sequences, 14% seen once. This same sample was also taken into another study, of yellow fever vaccine responses in identical twins.

The sequenced material came from CD4+ T cells sorted from blood. The receptors derive from a young woman in good health. The CDR3 runs from the conserved cysteine through the conserved F or W. D genes are given only for firm matches. For some rows the clone size is stated as once, few or many, or as a class when expanded; others skip it.

CDR3 protein,CDR3 DNA,V gene,clone size,D gene,J gene
CASSLASGVYEQYF,TGTGCCAGCAGCTTAGCATCTGGGGTCTACGAGCAGTACTTC,TRBV7-2,NA,NA,TRBJ2-7
CSAHPAGTDTQYF,TGCAGTGCTCACCCGGCGGGCACAGATACGCAGTATTTT,TRBV20-1,NA,NA,TRBJ2-3
CASSRLDRGKLFF,TGTGCCAGCAGCAGATTAGACAGGGGGAAACTGTTTTTT,TRBV12-3/TRBV12-4,many,TRBD1,TRBJ1-4
CSAGGDLVSQYF,TGCAGTGCAGGGGGGGACTTAGTGTCCCAGTACTTC,TRBV20-1,NA,NA,TRBJ2-5
CATTGGAGQPQHF,TGTGCCACAACGGGGGGCGCTGGACAGCCCCAGCATTTT,TRBV10-3,NA,NA,TRBJ1-5
CASLGQLNTGELFF,TGTGCCAGTTTGGGACAGTTGAACACCGGGGAGCTGTTTTTT,TRBV28,NA,TRBD1,TRBJ2-2
CSAPGLAGLPNEQYF,TGCAGTGCTCCCGGTCTAGCGGGACTGCCTAACGAGCAGTACTTC,TRBV20-1,NA,TRBD2,TRBJ2-7
CASSLEETGEYKAFF,TGTGCCAGCAGCTTAGAGGAGACAGGGGAATATAAAGCTTTCTTT,TRBV7-9,few,TRBD1,TRBJ1-1
CASSPGTVAAGELFF,TGTGCCAGCAGCCCCGGGACGGTCGCGGCCGGGGAGCTGTTTTTT,TRBV7-9,NA,NA,TRBJ2-2
CASSIIGTGELFF,TGTGCCAGCAGCATAATAGGCACCGGGGAGCTGTTTTTT,TRBV12-3/TRBV12-4,NA,NA,TRBJ2-2